The present T cell receptor beta chain was sequenced within a study of response to subunit inactivated influenza vaccine. CDR3 length equals 17 residues. Germline assignment: CDR1 SGHRS and CDR2 YFSETQ. The J segment lost 6 bases and the V segment lost 4 bases, leaving 16 bases of the junction unmatched. TCRdb used MiXCR to reprocess the RT-PCR reads, holding one entry per CDR3 protein. The sample contains under 800,000 distinct CDR3 sequences, roughly 13% of which appear only once. The specimen was PBMCs from blood, collected around 14 days before vaccination. The V gene is TRBV5-1, the J gene TRBJ2-7; 10 positions match TRBD1. The source is a man in his fifties or sixties who received an inactivated influenza vaccine. The CDR3 DNA sequence: TGCGCCAGCAGCATGACAGGGGGCGGCGGGTTTCTCTCCGAGCAGTACTTC. Translated, it gives CASSMTGGGGFLSEQYF.